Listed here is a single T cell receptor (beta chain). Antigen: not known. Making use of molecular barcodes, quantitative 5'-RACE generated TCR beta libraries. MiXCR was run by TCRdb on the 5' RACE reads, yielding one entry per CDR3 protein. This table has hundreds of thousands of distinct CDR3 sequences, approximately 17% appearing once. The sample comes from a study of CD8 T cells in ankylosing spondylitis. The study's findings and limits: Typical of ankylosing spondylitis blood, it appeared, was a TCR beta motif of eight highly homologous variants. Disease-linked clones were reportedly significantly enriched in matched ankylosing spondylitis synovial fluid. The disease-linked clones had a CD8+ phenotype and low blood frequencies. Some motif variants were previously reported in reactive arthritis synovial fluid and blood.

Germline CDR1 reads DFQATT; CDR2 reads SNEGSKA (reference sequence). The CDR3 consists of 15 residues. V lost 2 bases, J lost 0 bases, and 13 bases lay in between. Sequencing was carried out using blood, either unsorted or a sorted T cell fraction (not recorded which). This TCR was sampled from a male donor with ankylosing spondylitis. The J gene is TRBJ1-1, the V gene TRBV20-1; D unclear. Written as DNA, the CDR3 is TGCAGTGCTAGACCACTAGAAGGAGTGAACACTGAAGCTTTCTTT. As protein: CSARPLEGVNTEAFF.